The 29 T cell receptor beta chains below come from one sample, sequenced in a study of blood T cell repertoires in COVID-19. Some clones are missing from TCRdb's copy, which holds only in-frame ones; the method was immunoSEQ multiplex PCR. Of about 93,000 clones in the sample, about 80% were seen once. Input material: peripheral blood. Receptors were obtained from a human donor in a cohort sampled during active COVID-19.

The CDR3 sequence is CASSPLDRSSYEQYF. CDR3 in DNA: TGTGCCAGCAGTCCATTGGACAGAAGCTCCTACGAGCAGTACTTC. The V gene is TRBV27, the J gene TRBJ2-7; possible D gene TRBD1, 6 bases. Germline V gene data show CDR1 as MNHEY and CDR2 as SMNVEV (reference sequence). Trimming removed 5 bases from V and 0 bases from J, with 14 bases in between. The CDR3 has 15 residues.

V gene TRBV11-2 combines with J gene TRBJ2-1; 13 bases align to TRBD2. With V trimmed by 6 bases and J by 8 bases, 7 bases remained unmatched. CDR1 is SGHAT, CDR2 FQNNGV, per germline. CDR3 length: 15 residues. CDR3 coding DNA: TGTGCCAGCAGGCGGACTAGCGGGAGTTTCGATGAGCAGTTCTTC. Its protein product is CASRRTSGSFDEQFF.

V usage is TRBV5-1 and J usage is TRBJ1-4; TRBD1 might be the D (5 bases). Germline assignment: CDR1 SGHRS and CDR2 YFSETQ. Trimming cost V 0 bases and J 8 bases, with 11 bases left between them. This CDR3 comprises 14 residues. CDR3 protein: CASSLDQGGEKLFF. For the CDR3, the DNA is TGCGCCAGCAGCTTGGATCAGGGTGGAGAAAAACTGTTTTTT.

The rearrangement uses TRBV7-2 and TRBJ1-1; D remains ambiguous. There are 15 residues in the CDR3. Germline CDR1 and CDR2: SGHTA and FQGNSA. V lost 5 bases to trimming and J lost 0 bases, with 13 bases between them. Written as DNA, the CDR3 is TGTGCCAGCAGCCTCATCGCGGCCATGAACACTGAAGCTTTCTTT. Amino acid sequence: CASSLIAAMNTEAFF.

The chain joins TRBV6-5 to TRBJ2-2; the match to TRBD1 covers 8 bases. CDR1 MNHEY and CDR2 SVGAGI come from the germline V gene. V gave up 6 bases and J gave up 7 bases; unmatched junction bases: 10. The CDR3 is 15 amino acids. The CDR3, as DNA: TGTGCCAGCAGGCAATACTTGACAGGGGTCGGGGAGCTGTTTTTT. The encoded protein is CASRQYLTGVGELFF.

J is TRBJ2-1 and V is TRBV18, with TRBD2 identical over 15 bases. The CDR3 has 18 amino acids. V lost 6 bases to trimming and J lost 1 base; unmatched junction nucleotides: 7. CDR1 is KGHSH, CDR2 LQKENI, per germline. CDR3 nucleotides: TGTGCCAGCTCCCCCCCGGGACTAGCGGGAGGATCCTACAATGAGCAGTTCTTC. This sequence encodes CASSPPGLAGGSYNEQFF.

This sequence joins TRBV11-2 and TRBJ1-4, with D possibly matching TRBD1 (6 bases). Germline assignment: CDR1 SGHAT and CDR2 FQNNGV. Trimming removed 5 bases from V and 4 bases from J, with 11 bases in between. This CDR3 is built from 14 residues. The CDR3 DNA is TGTGCCAGCAGCATCAGGGGATTTAATGAAAAACTGTTTTTT. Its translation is CASSIRGFNEKLFF.

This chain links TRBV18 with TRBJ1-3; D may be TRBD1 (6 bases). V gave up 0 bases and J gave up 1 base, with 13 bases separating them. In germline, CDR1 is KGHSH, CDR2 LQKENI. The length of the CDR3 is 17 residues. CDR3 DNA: TGTGCCAGCTCACCACCGGAAGGGGGACCTTCTGGAAACACCATATATTTT. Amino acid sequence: CASSPPEGGPSGNTIYF. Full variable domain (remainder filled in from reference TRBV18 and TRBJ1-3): NAGVMQNPRHLVRRRGQEARLRCSPMKGHSHVYWYRQLPEEGLKFMVYLQKENIIDESGMPKERFSAEFPKEGPSILRIQQVVRGDSAAYFCASSPPEGGPSGNTIYFGEGSWLTVV.

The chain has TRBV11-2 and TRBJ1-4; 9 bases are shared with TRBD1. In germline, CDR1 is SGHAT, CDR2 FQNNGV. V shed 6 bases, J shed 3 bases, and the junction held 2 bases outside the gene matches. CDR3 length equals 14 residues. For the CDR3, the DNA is TGTGCCAGCAGTCGGGACAGGGCTAATGAAAAACTGTTTTTT. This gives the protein CASSRDRANEKLFF.

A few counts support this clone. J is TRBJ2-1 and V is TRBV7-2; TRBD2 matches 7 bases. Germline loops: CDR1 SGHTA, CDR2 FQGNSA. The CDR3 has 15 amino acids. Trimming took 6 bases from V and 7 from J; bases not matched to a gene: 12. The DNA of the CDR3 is TGTGCCAGCAGACTGGGGGGGGGTAATCGGAATGAGCAGTTCTTC. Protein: CASRLGGGNRNEQFF.

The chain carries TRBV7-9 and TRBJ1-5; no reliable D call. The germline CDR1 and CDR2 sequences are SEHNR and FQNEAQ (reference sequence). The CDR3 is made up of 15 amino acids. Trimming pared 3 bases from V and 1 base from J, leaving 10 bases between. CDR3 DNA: TGTGCCAGCAGCTTTGGAGGCCAAAGCAATCAGCCCCAGCATTTT. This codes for CASSFGGQSNQPQHF. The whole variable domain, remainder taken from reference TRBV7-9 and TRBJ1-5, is DTGVSQNPRHKITKRGQNVTFRCDPISEHNRLYWYRQTLGQGPEFLTYFQNEAQLEKSRLLSDRFSAERPKGSFSTLEIQRTEQGDSAMYLCASSFGGQSNQPQHFGDGTRLSIL.

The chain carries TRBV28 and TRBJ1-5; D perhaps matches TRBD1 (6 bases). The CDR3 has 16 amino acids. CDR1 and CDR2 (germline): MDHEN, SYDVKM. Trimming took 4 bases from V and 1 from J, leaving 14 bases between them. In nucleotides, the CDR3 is TGTGCCAGCAGTTCTCTCGACAGGCGAAGCAATCAGCCCCAGCATTTT. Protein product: CASSSLDRRSNQPQHF.

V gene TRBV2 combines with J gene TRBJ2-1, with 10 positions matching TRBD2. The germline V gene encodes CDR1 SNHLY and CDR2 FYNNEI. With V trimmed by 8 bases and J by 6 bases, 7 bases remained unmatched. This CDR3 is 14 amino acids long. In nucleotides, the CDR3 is TGTGCCAGCCAAGGCGGACTAGCGGCCAATGAGCAGTTCTTC. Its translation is CASQGGLAANEQFF.

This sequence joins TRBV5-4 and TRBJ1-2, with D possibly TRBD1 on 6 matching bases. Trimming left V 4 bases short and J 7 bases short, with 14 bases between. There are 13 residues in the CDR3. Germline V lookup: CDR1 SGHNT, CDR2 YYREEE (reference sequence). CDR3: CASSPVDSRGYTF. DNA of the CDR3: TGTGCCAGCAGCCCAGTGGACAGTCGTGGCTACACCTTC.

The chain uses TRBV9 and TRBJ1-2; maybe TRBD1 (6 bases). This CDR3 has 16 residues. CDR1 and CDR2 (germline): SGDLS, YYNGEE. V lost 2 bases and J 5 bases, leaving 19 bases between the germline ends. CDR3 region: CASSVTSGATSYGYTF. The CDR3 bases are TGTGCCAGCAGCGTGACTTCAGGGGCTACGTCGTATGGCTACACCTTC.

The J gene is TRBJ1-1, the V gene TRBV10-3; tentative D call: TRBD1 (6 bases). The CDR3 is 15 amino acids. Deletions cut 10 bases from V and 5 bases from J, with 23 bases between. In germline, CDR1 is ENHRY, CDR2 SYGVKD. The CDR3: CATGQQGGIRTEAFF. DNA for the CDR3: TGTGCCACCGGCCAACAGGGTGGGATACGGACTGAAGCTTTCTTT.

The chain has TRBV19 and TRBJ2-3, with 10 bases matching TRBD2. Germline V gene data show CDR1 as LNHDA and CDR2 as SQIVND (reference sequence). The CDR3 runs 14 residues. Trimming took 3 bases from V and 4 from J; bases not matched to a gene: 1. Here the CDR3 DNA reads TGTGCCAGTAGTATCGGACTAGCGGCAGATACGCAGTATTTT. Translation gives CASSIGLAADTQYF.

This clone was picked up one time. DNA for the CDR3: TGTGCCAGCAGCCCCTGGGTAGCGGGGCCCACAGATACGCAGTATTTT. Amino acids: CASSPWVAGPTDTQYF. The chain recombines TRBV7-3 with TRBJ2-3; 8 nucleotides match TRBD2. The CDR3 has 16 amino acids. Per the germline V gene, CDR1 is SGHTA and CDR2 is FQGTGA. After removal of 5 bases from V and 2 bases from J, the junction contained 9 bases not matched to a gene. The whole variable domain, remainder taken from reference TRBV7-3 and TRBJ2-3, is GAGVSQTPSNKVTEKGKYVELRCDPISGHTALYWYRQSLGQGPEFLIYFQGTGAADDSGLPNDRFFAVRPEGSVSTLKIQRTERGDSAVYLCASSPWVAGPTDTQYFGPGTRLTVL.

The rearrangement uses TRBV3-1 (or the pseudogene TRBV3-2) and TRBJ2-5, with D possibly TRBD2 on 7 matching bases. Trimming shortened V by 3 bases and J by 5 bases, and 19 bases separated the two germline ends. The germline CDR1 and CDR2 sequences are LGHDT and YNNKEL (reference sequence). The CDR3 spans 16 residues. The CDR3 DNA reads TGTGCCAGCAGCCAGTTTGGGGGGGGCGACTGGGAGACCCAGTACTTC. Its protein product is CASSQFGGGDWETQYF.

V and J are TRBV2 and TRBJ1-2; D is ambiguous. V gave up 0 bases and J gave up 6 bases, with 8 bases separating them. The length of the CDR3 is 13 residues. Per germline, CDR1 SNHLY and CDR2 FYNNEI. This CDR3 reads CASSEARLNGYTF. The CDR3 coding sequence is TGTGCCAGCAGTGAAGCGAGACTTAATGGCTACACCTTC.

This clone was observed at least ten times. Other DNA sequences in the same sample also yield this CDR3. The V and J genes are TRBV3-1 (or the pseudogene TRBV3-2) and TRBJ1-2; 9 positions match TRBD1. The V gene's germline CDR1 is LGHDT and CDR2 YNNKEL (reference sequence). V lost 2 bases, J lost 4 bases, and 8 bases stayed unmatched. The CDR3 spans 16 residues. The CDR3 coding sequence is TGTGCCAGCAGCCAAACGGGGACAGGGAGGGGCTATGGCTACACCTTC. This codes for CASSQTGTGRGYGYTF.

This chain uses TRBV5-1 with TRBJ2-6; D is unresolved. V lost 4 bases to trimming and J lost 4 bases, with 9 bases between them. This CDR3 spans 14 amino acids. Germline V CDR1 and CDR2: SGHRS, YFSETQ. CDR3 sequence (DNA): TGCGCCAGCAGCCCATACTCCGGGGCCAACGTCCTGACTTTC. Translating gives CASSPYSGANVLTF. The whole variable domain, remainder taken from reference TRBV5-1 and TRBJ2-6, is KAGVTQTPRYLIKTRGQQVTLSCSPISGHRSVSWYQQTPGQGLQFLFEYFSETQRNKGNFPGRFSGRQFSNSRSEMNVSTLELGDSALYLCASSPYSGANVLTFGAGSRLTVL.

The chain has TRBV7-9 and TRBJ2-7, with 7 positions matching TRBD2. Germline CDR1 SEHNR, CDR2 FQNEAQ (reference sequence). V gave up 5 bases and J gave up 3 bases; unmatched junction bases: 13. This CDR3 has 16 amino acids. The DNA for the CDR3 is TGTGCCAGCAGCCCCCACTCTAGCGGAACACACTACGAGCAGTACTTC. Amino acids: CASSPHSSGTHYEQYF.

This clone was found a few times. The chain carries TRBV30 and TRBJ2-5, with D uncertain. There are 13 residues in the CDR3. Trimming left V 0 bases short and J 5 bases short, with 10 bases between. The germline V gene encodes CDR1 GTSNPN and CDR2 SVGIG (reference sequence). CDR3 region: CAWSVAARETQYF. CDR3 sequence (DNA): TGTGCCTGGAGTGTTGCCGCCCGGGAGACCCAGTACTTC.

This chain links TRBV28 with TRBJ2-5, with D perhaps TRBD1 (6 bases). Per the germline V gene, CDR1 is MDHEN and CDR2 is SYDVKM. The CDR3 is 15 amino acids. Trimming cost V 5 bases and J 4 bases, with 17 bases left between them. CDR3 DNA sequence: TGTGCCAGCAGTATACTACAGGGAGTCGCAGAGACCCAGTACTTC. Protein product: CASSILQGVAETQYF.

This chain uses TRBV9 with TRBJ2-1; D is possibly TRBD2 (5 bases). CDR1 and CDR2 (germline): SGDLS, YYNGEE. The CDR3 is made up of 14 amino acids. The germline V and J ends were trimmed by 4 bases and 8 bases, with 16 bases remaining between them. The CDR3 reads CASSPTTGVYEQFF. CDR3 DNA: TGTGCCAGCAGCCCCACTACCGGGGTCTATGAGCAGTTCTTC.

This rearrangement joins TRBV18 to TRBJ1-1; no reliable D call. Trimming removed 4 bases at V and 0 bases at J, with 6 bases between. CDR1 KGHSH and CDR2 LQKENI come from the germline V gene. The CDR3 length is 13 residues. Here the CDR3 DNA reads TGTGCCAGCTCACGAGGGATGAACACTGAAGCTTTCTTT. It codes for CASSRGMNTEAFF.

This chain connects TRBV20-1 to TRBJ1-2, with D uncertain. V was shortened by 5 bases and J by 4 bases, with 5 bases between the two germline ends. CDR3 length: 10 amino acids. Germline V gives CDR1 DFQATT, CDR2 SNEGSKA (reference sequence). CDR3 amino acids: CSAFIYGYTF. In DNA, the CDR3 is TGCAGTGCTTTCATCTATGGCTACACCTTC.

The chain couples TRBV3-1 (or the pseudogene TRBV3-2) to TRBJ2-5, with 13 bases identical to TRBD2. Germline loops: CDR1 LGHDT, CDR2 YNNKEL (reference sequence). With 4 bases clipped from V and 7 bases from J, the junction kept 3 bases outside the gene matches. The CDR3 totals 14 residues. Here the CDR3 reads CASSLTSGGGTQYF. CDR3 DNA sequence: TGTGCCAGCAGCCTAACTAGCGGGGGGGGGACCCAGTACTTC.